A selection of T cell receptor beta chains follows, all from one sample in a study of T-cell memory formation after mild COVID-19. TCRdb processed the 5' RACE reads anew with MiXCR; each CDR3 protein has one entry. There are under 450,000 distinct CDR3 sequences in the sample; about 25% occur only once, and over 10% lies in the top ten. Sequenced input: PBMCs or a T cell subset sorted from them (not recorded which). These receptors originate from an adult woman who had mild COVID-19 (a few samples of this study predate the infection). Cell type and time point are not known. Each CDR3 is given without its conserved first and last residue.

ASSPNDRVNGYT	TRBV9	TRBJ1-2
ASSTRRVVTGELF	TRBV7-8	TRBJ2-2
ARGGPFSNQPQH	TRBV6-7	TRBJ1-5
ASSRDTPEAF	TRBV18	TRBJ1-1
ASSRGEQY	TRBV12-3/TRBV12-4	TRBJ2-7
ASSKEGGVKDEQY	TRBV21-1	TRBJ2-7
ASSLVSADTQY	TRBV7-2	TRBJ2-3
ASSSEPLSDTQY	TRBV12-3/TRBV12-4	TRBJ2-3
ASSHITETQY	TRBV4-1	TRBJ2-5
STRGLFTEQF	TRBV29-1	TRBJ2-1
ASSQDRVEQY	TRBV3-1	TRBJ2-7
ASSPAERTGEAF	TRBV18	TRBJ1-1
ASSQSSSGAGDTQY	TRBV4-2	TRBJ2-3
ASSPPWTGNQPQH	TRBV18	TRBJ1-5
ASSGGGVSNQPQH	TRBV6-5	TRBJ1-5
ASSPPGGNTGELF	TRBV5-1	TRBJ2-2
ASSYRNPGDTQY	TRBV6-2/TRBV6-3	TRBJ2-3
ASSLGREQF	TRBV11-3	TRBJ2-1
ASSSIRGQGNDEQY	TRBV7-6	TRBJ2-7
AWSVAATLANFYNEQF	TRBV30	TRBJ2-1
ASSQERVLAKNIQY	TRBV4-3	TRBJ2-4
ASSQAPSGAKNIQY	TRBV4-3	TRBJ2-4
ASSRYGGNTGELF	TRBV11-2	TRBJ2-2
ASIEHTSRDTQY	TRBV7-9	TRBJ2-3
ASSYSGLAGEVYEQY	TRBV6-5	TRBJ2-7
ASSYAGIMIGELF	TRBV6-5	TRBJ2-2
ASFSPRQDSGANVLT	TRBV19	TRBJ2-6
ASRAAGASSYNEQF	TRBV7-2	TRBJ2-1
ASSLPQRSTDTQY	TRBV7-9	TRBJ2-3
ASSRTGGDSYEQY	TRBV18	TRBJ2-7
ASSSREDSQETQY	TRBV19	TRBJ2-5
ASSLTPVGEPGELF	TRBV5-1	TRBJ2-2
ASSVEGPRGDEQF	TRBV9	TRBJ2-1
ASSRDNRNEQY	TRBV2	TRBJ2-7
ASSQVGTVNTEAF	TRBV4-1	TRBJ1-1
ASSGTSGATDTQY	TRBV2	TRBJ2-3
ASSPAVAGRLYGYT	TRBV7-9	TRBJ1-2
AWSVSGGTEAF	TRBV30	TRBJ1-1
ASSPLAGRTGELF	TRBV11-2	TRBJ2-2
ASSKGGSTYEQY	TRBV12-3/TRBV12-4	TRBJ2-7
ASSLLGYNEQF	TRBV5-1	TRBJ2-1